This TCR beta chain was retrieved from a study of T cell repertoires and HLA-DP antigens. Overall study results and limits: Sorted CD137+ cells had clonality roughly 0.38 against both alloantigens, versus around 0.037 pre-culture. Clones undetected before culture averaged about 35% against one allele and 50% to 55% against the other.

Method: immunoSEQ multiplex PCR; TCRdb's copy keeps in-frame clones and lacks some. The table lists roughly 120,000 clones, 90% to 95% of them singletons, with around 0.25% in the top ten. With respect to this clone: Its specificity is not known.

CDR1 is MGHDK and CDR2 is SYGVNS in the germline V gene. V was pared by 1 base and J by 4 bases, with 9 bases between. This CDR3 comprises 14 residues. The V gene is TRBV25-1, the J gene TRBJ2-3; D ambiguous. The sequencing sample was made of CD4+ T cells from PBMCs. The sequence came from a woman younger than 30 in good health and CMV-seronegative. The CDR3 DNA reads TGTGCCAGCAGTGAATCCATGGGTGCAGATACGCAGTATTTT. Translating it yields CASSESMGADTQYF.